The clone carrying this TCR beta chain was observed a few times. This sample stems from a study of blood T cell repertoires in COVID-19. Study-level background: Two negative PCRs, clearance, or symptom resolution were required of recovered Cohort 3 donors.

In the source study's methods: Amplification of reference gene primers was used by the study to estimate nucleated cell counts. The table came from immunoSEQ multiplex PCR; TCRdb's copy has only in-frame clones and leaves some out. V and J calls plus clone size are reproduced from that table; the DNA served to infer D and trimming. The data contain about 150,000 clones, around 80% of them singletons. The receptor was isolated from an older woman in a cohort exposed to, infected with or recovered from COVID-19 (not recorded which). The specimen sequenced was PBMCs or T cells enriched from blood (not recorded which).

The CDR3 protein is CASSLRLRGHQPQHF. As DNA, the CDR3 is TGTGCCAGCAGTTTGCGACTCAGGGGGCATCAGCCCCAGCATTTT. The chain uses TRBV28 and TRBJ1-5, with TRBD1 identical over 8 bases. Germline V lookup: CDR1 MDHEN, CDR2 SYDVKM. The ends lost 3 bases at V and 5 bases at J; junction bases unmatched: 6. The CDR3 is 15 residues long.